This passage covers 14 T cell receptor beta chains from one sample sequenced in a study of glioma-infiltrating T cells. Using RNA template, CDR3s of TCR alpha and beta were amplified with iRepertoire arm-PCR. A single record per CDR3 protein comes from TCRdb applying MiXCR to the multiplex PCR reads. This repertoire shows about 140,000 distinct CDR3 sequences, about 39% found once; its top ten account for roughly a fifth. Sequencing was carried out using glioma tissue, nonneoplastic brain tissue, or PBMCs (not recorded which). The receptor source for this set is a human donor with low-grade glioma or glioblastoma, undergoing nonglioma brain surgery, or in good health (not recorded which).

This clonotype occurred a few times. One end of the junction fails to match germline, which may point to a read error. The chain links TRBV2 to TRBJ2-3; TRBD1 might be the D (5 bases). CDR1 SNHLY and CDR2 FYNNEI come from the germline V gene. This CDR3 has 12 amino acids. The CDR3, as DNA: TGTGCCAGCACTGAAGGGGTTGATACGCAGTATTTT. This translates into CASTEGVDTQYF.

This clonotype was seen a few times. The chain is built from TRBV6-8 and TRBJ2-2; 7 bases fit TRBD2. The germline V gene has CDR1 MNHGY and CDR2 SAAAGT. Trimming took 4 bases from V and 6 from J; bases not matched to a gene: 5. The CDR3 covers 14 residues. For the CDR3, the DNA is TGTGCCAGCAGTTCGGGGGGAGGGGCCGGGGAGCTGTTTTTT. Protein sequence: CASSSGGGAGELFF.

The chain uses TRBV15 and TRBJ2-6; no firm D call. The CDR3 covers 13 residues. From germline, CDR1 is LNHNV and CDR2 YYDKDF (reference sequence). Trimming stripped 5 bases from V and 4 bases from J, with 6 bases between. Written as DNA, the CDR3 is TGTGCCACCAGCTCCCTGGGGGCCAACGTCCTGACTTTC. Protein product: CATSSLGANVLTF. Together with reference TRBV15 and TRBJ2-6, the CDR3 gives the full variable domain: DAMVIQNPRYQVTQFGKPVTLSCSQTLNHNVMYWYQQKSSQAPKLLFHYYDKDFNNEADTPDNFQSRRPNTSFCFLDIRSPGLGDTAMYLCATSSLGANVLTFGAGSRLTVL.

This chain uses TRBV7-8 with TRBJ2-3; D not certain. Germline loops: CDR1 SGHVS, CDR2 FQNEAQ. The germline V and J ends were trimmed by 1 base and 6 bases, with 8 bases remaining between them. The CDR3 spans 13 residues. The CDR3 loop reads CASSLVASDTQYF. CDR3 bases: TGTGCCAGCAGCTTAGTGGCTTCCGATACGCAGTATTTT.

On this clonotype: The junction and the germline gene differ at one end; a read error may be behind it. The chain carries TRBV27 and TRBJ2-1; D uncertain. This CDR3 has 16 residues. Germline CDR1 and CDR2: MNHEY and SMNVEV (reference sequence). DNA of the CDR3: TGTGCCAGCAGTTTACAAGTCAGCAGCTCCTATAATGAGCAGTTCTTC. Translated: CASSLQVSSSYNEQFF.

This clonotype showed up just a few times. The rearrangement links TRBV6-1 to TRBJ2-2, with 8 bases lining up with TRBD2. The CDR3 extends over 16 amino acids. Germline loops: CDR1 MNHNS, CDR2 SASEGT. V dropped 7 bases and J dropped 1; count of bases not matched to a gene: 8. The CDR3 DNA reads TGTGCCAGCACCGATTGGACTAGCCTGAACACCGGGGAGCTGTTTTTT. It translates to CASTDWTSLNTGELFF.

The V and J genes are TRBV29-1 and TRBJ1-2; TRBD1 agrees at 9 bases. This CDR3 is built from 11 residues. The ends lost 7 bases at V and 8 bases at J; junction bases unmatched: 5. Germline V gene data show CDR1 as SQVTM and CDR2 as ANQGSEA. The CDR3 DNA follows: TGCAGCGCGGACAGGGGTTACGGCTACACCTTC. It specifies CSADRGYGYTF.

This clonotype was seen once. The chain recombines TRBV7-9 with TRBJ2-7, with D possibly called TRBD1 or TRBD2 (5 bases each). Looked up from germline, CDR1 is SEHNR and CDR2 is FQNEAQ (reference sequence). The V and J ends lost 3 bases and 5 bases respectively, with 26 bases between them. CDR3 length equals 18 residues. The CDR3 DNA is TGTGCCAGCAGCTTCATCTCGCACATCGGGGCCCCTACCCACGAGCAGTACTTC. Protein product: CASSFISHIGAPTHEQYF. Full variable domain (rest looked up from reference TRBV7-9 and TRBJ2-7): DTGVSQNPRHKITKRGQNVTFRCDPISEHNRLYWYRQTLGQGPEFLTYFQNEAQLEKSRLLSDRFSAERPKGSFSTLEIQRTEQGDSAMYLCASSFISHIGAPTHEQYFGPGTRLTVT.

This clonotype was seen repeatedly, ten times or more. CDR3 region: CASSLTGPYGYTF. DNA for the CDR3: TGTGCCAGCAGTTTAACAGGGCCCTATGGCTACACCTTC. This chain connects TRBV27 to TRBJ1-2; tentatively, D is TRBD1 (6 bases). Germline V lookup: CDR1 MNHEY, CDR2 SMNVEV (reference sequence). Trimming removed 2 bases at V and 4 bases at J, with 8 bases between. The CDR3 contains 13 residues.

The CDR3 protein is CASSYSIGTGLHEQYF. The CDR3 nucleotides read TGTGCCAGCAGTTACTCGATCGGGACAGGGTTACACGAGCAGTACTTC. The rearrangement links TRBV6-2 or TRBV6-3 to TRBJ2-7; TRBD1 matches at 9 bases. The CDR3 runs 16 residues. Germline V gene lookup returns CDR1 MNHEY and CDR2 SVGEGT. After removal of 0 bases from V and 5 bases from J, the junction contained 8 bases not matched to a gene.

This chain uses TRBV18 with TRBJ1-1; tentatively, D is TRBD1 (6 bases). The germline V gene has CDR1 KGHSH and CDR2 LQKENI. The V end lost 3 bases, the J end lost 7 bases, and 12 bases lay between the germline ends. The CDR3 is made up of 13 amino acids. CDR3 sequence (DNA): TGTGCCAGCTCACCTAATGACAGGCTTGAAGCTTTCTTT. It is translated as CASSPNDRLEAFF.

The table lists this clonotype with many counts. V gene TRBV27 combines with J gene TRBJ1-1; 8 bases map to TRBD1. CDR1 MNHEY and CDR2 SMNVEV come from the germline V gene (reference sequence). The CDR3 is 13 amino acids. J gave up 5 bases and V 7 bases, and 6 bases lay outside the gene matches. DNA of the CDR3: TGTGCCAGCAAGCAGGGGGCGAGGACTGAAGCTTTCTTT. It encodes CASKQGARTEAFF.

With regard to this clonotype: A read error may produce the germline difference seen at one junction end. V and J are TRBV20-1 and TRBJ2-7; D might be TRBD1 (5 bases). Germline CDR1 DFQATT, CDR2 SNEGSKA (reference sequence). This CDR3 is 13 amino acids long. The chain's CDR3 is CSAFDSATYERYF. The CDR3 region has the DNA TGCAGTGCCTTTGACAGTGCGACCTACGAGCGGTACTTC.

The gene calls are TRBV28 and TRBJ1-5; no definite D call. The length of the CDR3 is 12 residues. Germline values: CDR1 MDHEN, CDR2 SYDVKM. The V end lost 5 bases, the J end lost 15 bases, and 17 bases lay between the germline ends. The CDR3 spells CASSRARYYGHF. CDR3 nucleotide sequence: TGTGCCAGCAGTCGGGCCCGCTACTATGGGCATTTT.